The 24 T cell receptor beta chains below all came from one sample that was sequenced in a study of T cells in Graves' hyperthyroidism and ophthalmopathy. Amplified TCR beta CDR3 regions came from RNA transcripts. The HTBI primer set was used in a first-round RT-PCR of the TCR CDR3. Using its own MiXCR run on the multiplex PCR reads, TCRdb lists one record per CDR3 protein. The sample holds around 800,000 distinct CDR3 sequences, approximately 40% seen once. What was sequenced was blood. These receptors were obtained from a man aged 18 to 30 with Graves' hyperthyroidism.

The chain couples TRBV5-4 to TRBJ2-7, with 10 bases aligning to TRBD2. This CDR3 region has 16 residues. Germline assignment: CDR1 SGHNT and CDR2 YYREEE (reference sequence). Trimming took 1 base from V and 7 from J; bases not matched to a gene: 11. DNA for the CDR3: TGTGCCAGCAGCTTGTCCCAAAGCGGGGGGGCCGAGGAGCAGTACTTC. Protein product: CASSLSQSGGAEEQYF.

There are many counts of this clonotype. The J gene is TRBJ1-1, the V gene TRBV24-1; no clear D gene. CDR3 length equals 18 residues. Germline V gene lookup returns CDR1 KGHDR and CDR2 SFDVKD. The V end was cut by 9 bases, the J end by 1 base, with 26 bases between. The CDR3 nucleotides are TGTGCCACCCTCCGTCGGAAGGGCCCCCGGGGAAAGAACACTGAAGCTTTCTTT. It specifies CATLRRKGPRGKNTEAFF.

This chain joins TRBV7-9 and TRBJ2-5; TRBD1 might be the D (6 bases). The CDR3 has 15 amino acids. With 5 bases removed from V and 5 bases from J, the gap between germline ends came to 18 bases. The germline gives CDR1 SEHNR, CDR2 FQNEAQ (reference sequence). The CDR3 loop is CASSHRVGDRETQYF. CDR3 in DNA: TGTGCCAGCAGCCACAGGGTGGGGGATCGGGAGACCCAGTACTTC. The whole variable domain, remainder taken from reference TRBV7-9 and TRBJ2-5, is DTGVSQNPRHKITKRGQNVTFRCDPISEHNRLYWYRQTLGQGPEFLTYFQNEAQLEKSRLLSDRFSAERPKGSFSTLEIQRTEQGDSAMYLCASSHRVGDRETQYFGPGTRLLVL.

This clonotype was counted many times. Here the CDR3 reads CASSPGAVEQYF. For the CDR3, the DNA is TGTGCCAGCAGCCCCGGGGCGGTCGAGCAGTACTTC. The gene calls are TRBV2 and TRBJ2-7; D could derive from TRBD1 or TRBD2 (5 bases each). CDR3 length: 12 residues. The V gene's germline CDR1 is SNHLY and CDR2 FYNNEI. The germline V and J ends were trimmed by 6 bases and 6 bases, with 12 bases remaining between them.

This chain uses TRBV20-1 with TRBJ1-1, with 7 bases that match TRBD1. J gave up 5 bases and V 0 bases, and 6 bases lay outside the gene matches. Per germline, CDR1 DFQATT and CDR2 SNEGSKA (reference sequence). The CDR3 totals 14 residues. The CDR3 reads CSAREGQRNTEAFF. The CDR3 region has the DNA TGCAGTGCTAGAGAGGGACAGAGAAATACTGAAGCTTTCTTT.

The chain is built from TRBV20-1 and TRBJ2-7; D possibly corresponds to TRBD2 (6 bases). CDR1 is DFQATT, CDR2 SNEGSKA, per germline (reference sequence). Trimming took 5 bases from V and 2 from J, leaving 19 bases between them. The CDR3 is 15 residues long. CDR3 bases: TGCAGTGCTGGCGGCCGGGACTGGCTTACCTACGAGCAGTACTTC. Amino acids: CSAGGRDWLTYEQYF.

This chain joins TRBV7-6 and TRBJ1-4; possible D gene TRBD1, 6 bases. The CDR3 extends over 15 amino acids. V was pared by 7 bases and J by 7 bases, with 19 bases between. Germline V gene data show CDR1 as SGHVS and CDR2 as FNYEAQ. In DNA form, the CDR3 reads TGTGCCAGCACCCCCCGTTGGGAGGGGGTTGAAAAACTGTTTTTT. Translated, it gives CASTPRWEGVEKLFF.

Details on this clonotype: This CDR3 is missing its conserved last phenylalanine or tryptophan, likely due to a read error. CDR3 in DNA: TGTGCCAGCAGCTTAGCGGCAGGGATTATCTACGAGCAGTACCTC. It yields the protein CASSLAAGIIYEQYL. The chain is built from TRBV7-9 and TRBJ2-7; possibly TRBD1 for D (5 bases). The CDR3 is 15 amino acids. CDR1 SEHNR and CDR2 FQNEAQ come from the germline V gene (reference sequence). V gave up 0 bases and J gave up 3 bases, with 12 bases separating them.

The chain employs TRBV4-3 and TRBJ2-2, with D unclear. Per the germline V gene, CDR1 is LGHNA and CDR2 is YSLEER. V was pared by 1 base and J by 5 bases, with 8 bases between. The CDR3 consists of 14 residues. The chain's CDR3 is CASSQVPDTGELFF. CDR3 bases: TGCGCCAGCAGCCAAGTTCCGGATACCGGGGAGCTGTTTTTT.

This clonotype was picked up many times. The chain is built from TRBV5-6 and TRBJ1-6; no firm D call. The germline gives CDR1 SGHDT, CDR2 YYEEEE. V lost 2 bases and J lost 10, with 13 bases in between. This CDR3 contains 14 residues. Here the CDR3 reads CASSFLEPGSPLHF. CDR3 bases: TGTGCCAGCAGCTTTCTGGAGCCGGGATCACCCCTCCACTTT.

This clonotype was observed a single time. The chain joins TRBV7-9 to TRBJ1-5, with D unresolved. Germline CDR1 is SEHNR and CDR2 is FQNEAQ (reference sequence). Between the trimmed V and J ends, which lost 1 base and 7 bases, there was a span of 11 bases. The CDR3 totals 14 residues. The CDR3 bases are TGTGCCAGCAGCTTAGAGGGTCGGGAGCAGCCCCAGCATTTT. Protein product: CASSLEGREQPQHF. Variable domain in full (rest from reference TRBV7-9 and TRBJ1-5): DTGVSQNPRHKITKRGQNVTFRCDPISEHNRLYWYRQTLGQGPEFLTYFQNEAQLEKSRLLSDRFSAERPKGSFSTLEIQRTEQGDSAMYLCASSLEGREQPQHFGDGTRLSIL.

The table lists this clonotype with a count of one. One end of the junction does not line up with germline, which may come from a read error. CDR3 loop: CACSEGTVFEAFF. CDR3 sequence (DNA): TGTGCCTGCAGTGAAGGGACAGTCTTTGAAGCTTTCTTT. This chain links TRBV12-3 or TRBV12-4 with TRBJ1-1, with 7 bases fitting TRBD1. The CDR3 has 13 amino acids.

The chain is built from TRBV10-3 and TRBJ1-1; D is unclear. V was trimmed by 10 bases and J by 1 base, leaving 13 bases between them. Per the germline V gene, CDR1 is ENHRY and CDR2 is SYGVKD. The CDR3 loop spans 13 amino acids. CDR3: CASYSSPNTEAFF. CDR3 nucleotides: TGTGCCAGCTATAGCTCCCCGAACACTGAAGCTTTCTTT.

This clonotype was counted at least ten times. The chain joins TRBV15 to TRBJ1-1, with 9 bases matching TRBD1. The length of the CDR3 is 15 residues. The germline V gene has CDR1 LNHNV and CDR2 YYDKDF (reference sequence). Trimming cost V 1 base and J 11 bases; bases outside gene matches: 11. The chain's CDR3 is CATSRAGQGVHTAFF. The CDR3, as DNA: TGTGCCACCAGCAGAGCGGGACAGGGTGTCCATACGGCTTTCTTT. Full variable domain (outside the CDR3, taken from reference TRBV15 and TRBJ1-1): DAMVIQNPRYQVTQFGKPVTLSCSQTLNHNVMYWYQQKSSQAPKLLFHYYDKDFNNEADTPDNFQSRRPNTSFCFLDIRSPGLGDTAMYLCATSRAGQGVHTAFFGQGTRLTVV.

The chain joins TRBV29-1 to TRBJ1-1, with D maybe TRBD1 (5 bases). The CDR3 is 14 residues long. From germline, CDR1 is SQVTM and CDR2 ANQGSEA. Trimming stripped 5 bases from V and 7 bases from J, with 20 bases between. DNA of the CDR3: TGCAGCGTTCAGGGCAGGGAGATGGCCCTTGAAGCTTTCTTT. Its translation is CSVQGREMALEAFF.

The chain joins TRBV2 to TRBJ1-6; D uncertain. The CDR3 consists of 14 residues. The germline V gene encodes CDR1 SNHLY and CDR2 FYNNEI. Trimming shortened V by 6 bases and J by 7 bases, and 13 bases separated the two germline ends. CDR3 nucleotides: TGTGCCAGCAGCTTGGCCGCTACCAATTCACCCCTCCACTTT. This codes for CASSLAATNSPLHF.

This clonotype was picked up many times. The chain uses TRBV9 and TRBJ2-2; 7 nucleotides line up with TRBD2. The CDR3 runs to 14 residues. Germline CDR1 reads SGDLS; CDR2 reads YYNGEE. V dropped 2 bases and J dropped 4; count of bases not matched to a gene: 2. The CDR3 DNA reads as TGTGCCAGCAGCGTGGGAGGGAGCACCGGGGAGCTGTTTTTT. Amino acids: CASSVGGSTGELFF.

This clonotype has ten or more counts. This rearrangement joins TRBV9 to TRBJ2-5; D might be TRBD2 (5 bases). The V gene lost 3 bases and the J gene lost 2 bases, with 8 bases spanning the gap. The CDR3 consists of 13 residues. From germline, CDR1 is SGDLS and CDR2 YYNGEE. In DNA, the CDR3 is TGTGCCAGCAGCGAAGGAGGTCAAGAGACCCAGTACTTC. Its protein product is CASSEGGQETQYF.

This chain connects TRBV3-1 to TRBJ2-5; D may correspond to TRBD1 or TRBD2 (7 bases each). Germline V CDR1 and CDR2: LGHDT, YNNKEL (reference sequence). Trimming stripped 1 base from V and 5 bases from J, with 17 bases between. The length of the CDR3 is 16 residues. The CDR3: CASSQVWGGRGETQYF. In DNA form, the CDR3 reads TGTGCCAGCAGCCAAGTGTGGGGGGGCAGGGGGGAGACCCAGTACTTC.

CDR3: CASSYSLGRGETQYF. Written as DNA, the CDR3 is TGTGCCAGCAGTTACTCACTCGGAAGAGGGGAGACCCAGTACTTC. This chain joins TRBV12-3 or TRBV12-4 and TRBJ2-5; tentative D call: TRBD2 (5 bases). The CDR3 has 15 residues. V lost 4 bases and J 5 bases, leaving 17 bases between the germline ends.

In this sample, this clonotype turned up a few times. This chain uses TRBV25-1 with TRBJ2-2; 9 nucleotides line up with TRBD1. CDR1 is MGHDK, CDR2 SYGVNS, per germline. Unmatched junction bases numbered 10, after V lost 10 bases and J lost 7 bases. This CDR3 is built from 14 residues. DNA for the CDR3: TGTGCCATCGAGGACAGGGGAAAAATCGGGGAGCTGTTTTTT. Translation: CAIEDRGKIGELFF.

The V call is TRBV7-9, the J call TRBJ2-5; D ambiguous. V lost 1 base and J 2 bases, leaving 8 bases between the germline ends. Germline assignment: CDR1 SEHNR and CDR2 FQNEAQ (reference sequence). The CDR3 extends over 14 amino acids. The CDR3 DNA reads as TGTGCCAGCAGCTTAGGTGCATGTCAAGAGACCCAGTACTTC. As protein: CASSLGACQETQYF.

This clonotype was seen a handful of times. The chain recombines TRBV10-3 with TRBJ1-5, with TRBD1 matching 10 bases. The CDR3 loop spans 13 amino acids. Germline values: CDR1 ENHRY, CDR2 SYGVKD. The V and J ends lost 10 bases and 6 bases, in that order; junction bases with no gene match: 6. The CDR3 protein is CATGTGDIQPQHF. CDR3 nucleotides: TGTGCCACCGGGACAGGGGATATTCAGCCCCAGCATTTT.

This clonotype was detected a few times. This chain joins TRBV2 and TRBJ2-7, with TRBD1 matching 8 bases. This CDR3 is built from 17 residues. V shed 3 bases, J shed 4 bases, and the junction held 14 bases outside the gene matches. CDR1 is SNHLY, CDR2 FYNNEI, per germline. The CDR3 DNA reads as TGTGCCAGCAGTGATGGTCCCCAGGGGGCCTCCTCGTACGAGCAGTACTTC. It yields the protein CASSDGPQGASSYEQYF.